This T cell receptor beta chain was found in a study of T cell responses to AZD1222 COVID-19 vaccine. Study conclusions and caveats: It was only after the peak T cell response that any repertoires were sampled. Distributed over spike, vaccine-associated CD4 TCRs predominated at 160-218 and 743-854. A mostly white British donor set with more females was recruited, and clonal diversity was possibly underestimated.

Looked up from germline, CDR1 is SGHTS and CDR2 is YDEGEE. The length of the CDR3 is 14 residues. V was pared by 2 bases and J by 9 bases, with 4 bases of the junction left unmatched. Clones were sequenced by immunoSEQ multiplex PCR, and TCRdb holds only the in-frame ones, with some missing. The repertoire includes 60,000 to 90,000 clones, roughly 80% of them detected once, and 27% sits in the top ten. About this clone itself: Antigen: not known.

The chain couples TRBV5-8 to TRBJ1-6; 8 bases line up with TRBD1. The sample consisted of peripheral blood, taken 28 days after the second dose of the MenACWY control vaccine. This TCR was recovered from an adult who received the MenACWY meningococcal vaccine as a control. CDR3 protein: CASSFRDRSSPLHF. The CDR3 coding sequence is TGTGCCAGCAGCTTCCGGGACAGGTCTTCACCCCTCCACTTT.